This entry features one T cell receptor (beta chain) sequence. This sample stems from a study of blood T cell repertoires in COVID-19. The V and J ends lost 1 base and 10 bases respectively, with 16 bases between them. The CDR3 has 14 amino acids. The germline V gene has CDR1 SGHAT and CDR2 FQNNGV. Assay used: immunoSEQ multiplex PCR; TCRdb lists only in-frame clones, some missing. The table records about 310,000 clones, more than 75% of them present only once. Sequenced sample: peripheral blood. The V call is TRBV11-2, the J call TRBJ1-1; the D gene is possibly TRBD1 (5 bases). This receptor was obtained from a woman aged 45-60 years who had recovered from COVID-19. The CDR3 coding sequence is TGTGCCAGCAGCTTAGGGGTCCAGGGCCTCGGAGCTTTCTTT. This translates into CASSLGVQGLGAFF.